The rows below give T cell receptor beta chains drawn from one sample of a study of neoadjuvant anti-PD-1 for oral cavity cancer. Clones were sequenced by immunoSEQ multiplex PCR, and TCRdb holds only the in-frame ones, with some missing. This sample carries 9,500 to 15,000 clones, about 64% of them seen once, and the ten largest clones take roughly 2.5%. Specimen: PBMCs, collected after nivolumab (anti-PD-1) treatment. The source of these receptors is a person aged 35 to 85 with oral cavity squamous cell carcinoma. The CDR3 runs from the conserved cysteine through the conserved F or W. D genes are given only for firm matches. Clone size appears in some rows only: once, few, many, or a class for an expanded clone.

cdr3_length clone_size j_call d_call v_call cdr3_nt cdr3_aa
14 NA TRBJ2-1 TRBD2 TRBV25-1 TGTGCCAGCAGTAGCGGGAGAGCGTACAATGAGCAGTTCTTC CASSSGRAYNEQFF
15 NA TRBJ2-7 TRBD2 TRBV5-1 TGCGCCAGCAGCTTGGGGATAGCGGGAAATAGCGAGCAGTACTTC CASSLGIAGNSEQYF
13 few TRBJ1-5 TRBD1 TRBV6-1 TGTGCCAGCAGCCTCACAGGGGAACAGCCCCAGCATTTT CASSLTGEQPQHF
14 NA TRBJ2-1 TRBD2 TRBV10-3 TGTGCCATCACGTCGGTAGCGGGGGGCAATGAGCAGTTCTTC CAITSVAGGNEQFF
12 few TRBJ1-2 TRBD1 TRBV2 TGTGCCGGACAGGGGCGTGACTATGGCTACACCTTC CAGQGRDYGYTF
15 NA TRBJ2-1 TRBD1 TRBV7-2 TGTGCCAGCAGCTACCGACAGGGTACCTACAATGAGCAGTTCTTC CASSYRQGTYNEQFF
15 NA TRBJ2-7 TRBD2 TRBV4-1 TGCGCCAGCAGCCCACTAGCGGGAATAACCTACGAGCAGTACTTC CASSPLAGITYEQYF
15 NA TRBJ2-1 TRBD2 TRBV27 TGTGCCAGCGTGAGCGGGGTGGGATCCTACAATGAGCAGTTCTTC CASVSGVGSYNEQFF
15 NA TRBJ1-1 NA TRBV4-1 TGCGCCAGCAGCCAAGGGGAGGGGCTAAGGACTGAAGCTTTCTTT CASSQGEGLRTEAFF
15 few TRBJ2-1 NA TRBV6-1 TGTGCCAGCAGTGAATGGGCAGAGCTCTACAATGAGCAGTTCTTC CASSEWAELYNEQFF
12 NA TRBJ2-5 NA TRBV5-4 TGTGCCAGCAGCTTGGAGGGAGAGACCCAGTACTTC CASSLEGETQYF
12 NA TRBJ2-3 NA TRBV27 TGTGCCAGCAGTTTAGGGACAGATACGCAGTATTTT CASSLGTDTQYF
14 NA TRBJ1-1 NA TRBV6-5 TGTGCCAGCAGGCTGCAAAAGCCTAACACTGAAGCTTTCTTT CASRLQKPNTEAFF
16 NA TRBJ1-5 TRBD1 TRBV7-2 TGTGCCAGCAGCTTAGTGGGGACAGGTAGCAATCAGCCCCAGCATTTT CASSLVGTGSNQPQHF
14 NA TRBJ1-5 NA TRBV6-1 TGTGCCAGCAGTGAAGCGCACGGCCGTCAGCCCCAGCATTTT CASSEAHGRQPQHF
13 few TRBJ1-5 NA TRBV30 TGTGCCTGGAGTGTGGCAGGGGACCAGCCCCAGCATTTT CAWSVAGDQPQHF
15 NA TRBJ2-5 NA TRBV9 TGTGCCAGCAGCGTAGGTGCGACAGTCCAAGAGACCCAGTACTTC CASSVGATVQETQYF
16 NA TRBJ1-3 NA TRBV5-1 TGCGCCAGCAGCTTGGCGGCAGGCCCCTCTGGAAACACCATATATTTT CASSLAAGPSGNTIYF
15 NA TRBJ2-2 TRBD1 TRBV2 TGTGCCAGCGGCCGAGGACAGGCACTCACCGGGGAGCTGTTTTTT CASGRGQALTGELFF
18 NA TRBJ1-1 NA TRBV4-1 TGCGCCAGCAGCTACCCCGGTCGCACAGCTCGAATGAACACTGAAGCTTTCTTT CASSYPGRTARMNTEAFF
16 NA TRBJ2-2 TRBD2 TRBV5-1 TGCGCCAGCAGATCCCTAGCGGGAGTTAACACCGGGGAGCTGTTTTTT CASRSLAGVNTGELFF
13 NA TRBJ1-4 TRBD1 TRBV11-2 TGTGCCAGCAGCGGGCGCAACAGGGGAAAACTGTTTTTT CASSGRNRGKLFF
17 NA TRBJ2-2 NA TRBV19 TGTGCCAGTAGATCCGAGGGACGAGGTTCGAGCACCGGGGAGCTGTTTTTT CASRSEGRGSSTGELFF
16 NA TRBJ2-3 NA TRBV4-1 TGCGCCAGCAGCCAAGATCTGGCCCAGAGCACAGATACGCAGTATTTT CASSQDLAQSTDTQYF
16 NA TRBJ2-5 NA TRBV11-3 TGTGCCAGCAGCCCAAGGGCCCAAGGGGGGATTGAGACCCAGTACTTC CASSPRAQGGIETQYF
16 NA TRBJ2-7 TRBD2 TRBV7-9 TGTGCCAGCAGCTTATCGGCGGGAGCATCCCCTGGCGAGCAGTACTTC CASSLSAGASPGEQYF
13 NA TRBJ1-2 NA TRBV30 TGTGCCTGGAGTCCGGGCAGGGGAGGTGGCTACACCTTC CAWSPGRGGGYTF
12 few TRBJ1-1 NA TRBV5-1 TGCGCCAGCAGCTTGGATAGATTTGAAGCTTTCTTT CASSLDRFEAFF
14 few TRBJ1-1 NA TRBV7-2 TGTGCCAGCAGCCTTTGGGGTTTGAACACTGAAGCTTTCTTT CASSLWGLNTEAFF
15 NA TRBJ1-5 NA TRBV5-1 TGCGCCAGCAGCCCAGACACTCTTAGCAATCAGCCCCAGCATTTT CASSPDTLSNQPQHF
14 NA TRBJ2-7 NA TRBV2 TGTGCCAGCAGTGAACTCACCGTGACCTACGAGCAGTACTTC CASSELTVTYEQYF
14 once TRBJ2-2 NA TRBV5-1 TGCGCCAGCAGCGACCCCCCGAACACCGGGGAGCTGTTTTTT CASSDPPNTGELFF
15 NA TRBJ1-4 TRBD1 TRBV5-1 TGCGCCAGCAGCTTGGGACAGGGGGCTAATGAAAAACTGTTTTTT CASSLGQGANEKLFF
16 NA TRBJ1-6 TRBD1 TRBV30 TGTGCCTGGAGTGCCTTAGCCGGGACAGGGCATTCACCCCTCCACTTT CAWSALAGTGHSPLHF
17 NA TRBJ1-6 NA TRBV7-8 TGTGCCAGCAGCTTAGGGGGGGGCTTGTCCTATAATTCACCCCTCCACTTT CASSLGGGLSYNSPLHF
11 NA TRBJ2-7 NA TRBV10-3 TGTGCCATCAGTGAGTACGGCGAGCAGTACTTC CAISEYGEQYF
12 NA TRBJ2-7 TRBD2 TRBV27 TGTGCCAGCCGGGACTATTTCTACGAGCAGTACTTC CASRDYFYEQYF
17 NA TRBJ1-2 NA TRBV7-8 TGTGCCAGCAGCTCCGAGTGGAGAGCCGGGACTAACTATGGCTACACCTTC CASSSEWRAGTNYGYTF
17 NA TRBJ1-1 NA TRBV11-1 TGTGCCAGCAGCTTAAAAGGGACCTTCTTTACAAGCACTGAAGCTTTCTTT CASSLKGTFFTSTEAFF
15 NA TRBJ1-2 NA TRBV15 TGTGCCACCAGCAGAGACAACAGTTTTAACTATGGCTACACCTTC CATSRDNSFNYGYTF
16 NA TRBJ1-1 NA TRBV4-1 TGCGCCAGCAGCCCACGAGCGGGCAGGGTGAACACTGAAGCTTTCTTT CASSPRAGRVNTEAFF
14 NA TRBJ2-7 TRBD2 TRBV11-2 TGTGCCAGCAGCCCGGGACTAGCTTACTACGAGCAGTACTTC CASSPGLAYYEQYF
17 few TRBJ1-3 NA TRBV9 TGTGCCAGCAGCGACCTCAGTGACACCTCCTCTGGAAACACCATATATTTT CASSDLSDTSSGNTIYF
14 few TRBJ1-2 NA TRBV11-2 TGTGCCAGCAGCTTAGATAAGACTAACTATGGCTACACCTTC CASSLDKTNYGYTF